The 12 T cell receptor beta chains below all came from one sample that was sequenced in a study of glioma-infiltrating T cells after dendritic cell vaccination. Assay: immunoSEQ multiplex PCR; the TCRdb copy retains only in-frame clones and omits some. The table has 55,000 to 70,000 clones, approximately 85% seen once; the top ten hold approximately 8.5%. Source: blood, taken before dendritic cell vaccination. The receptors stem from a human donor with glioblastoma.

This chain joins TRBV18 and TRBJ2-7; weak D call: TRBD1 (5 bases). Trimming cost V 3 bases and J 7 bases, with 13 bases left between them. Germline values: CDR1 KGHSH, CDR2 LQKENI. This CDR3 is 13 amino acids long. The CDR3 nucleotides are TGTGCCAGCTCACCGGCGACAGCGCAGGAGCAGTACTTC. Amino acid sequence: CASSPATAQEQYF.

This chain links TRBV28 with TRBJ2-7, with 7 bases identical to TRBD2. Trimming cost V 0 bases and J 3 bases; bases outside gene matches: 11. Germline V gives CDR1 MDHEN, CDR2 SYDVKM. The CDR3 sequence is 17 residues long. This CDR3 reads CASSLWGGTTGGYEQYF. The DNA of the CDR3 is TGTGCCAGCAGTTTATGGGGCGGGACTACCGGGGGCTACGAGCAGTACTTC.

This clone has a handful of counts. The chain carries TRBV7-6 and TRBJ1-4, with D uncertain. CDR3 size: 14 residues. The germline gives CDR1 SGHVS, CDR2 FNYEAQ. V was clipped by 4 bases and J by 11 bases, with 17 bases between them. Here the CDR3 reads CASSSAREGWKLFF. In DNA form, the CDR3 reads TGTGCCAGCAGCTCAGCCCGTGAGGGTTGGAAACTGTTTTTT.

The genes are TRBV29-1 and TRBJ2-3; 7 bases fit TRBD2. The CDR3 runs 15 residues. V shed 3 bases, J shed 5 bases, and the junction held 11 bases outside the gene matches. The germline CDR1 and CDR2 sequences are SQVTM and ANQGSEA. CDR3 region: CSVEGRGSSQDTQYF. The CDR3 DNA sequence: TGCAGCGTTGAGGGGCGGGGGTCGAGTCAAGATACGCAGTATTTT.

The chain couples TRBV7-2 to TRBJ2-3; 9 positions match TRBD2. The CDR3 consists of 14 residues. CDR1 and CDR2 from the germline V gene are SGHTA and FQGNSA. V gave up 4 bases and J gave up 4 bases; unmatched junction bases: 3. DNA of the CDR3: TGTGCCAGCAGCTCGGGACTAGCACCAGATACGCAGTATTTT. It specifies CASSSGLAPDTQYF.

The genes are TRBV19 and TRBJ1-1, with D possibly matching TRBD1 (6 bases). V gave up 5 bases and J gave up 5 bases, with 18 bases separating them. This CDR3 spans 15 amino acids. Germline CDR1 and CDR2: LNHDA and SQIVND (reference sequence). CDR3 loop: CASSDKPGHRTEAFF. The CDR3 DNA reads as TGTGCCAGTAGTGATAAACCGGGACACAGAACTGAAGCTTTCTTT.

The chain uses TRBV28 and TRBJ1-2; TRBD1 might be the D (5 bases). The germline gives CDR1 MDHEN, CDR2 SYDVKM. With 5 bases removed from V and 4 bases from J, the gap between germline ends came to 14 bases. The length of the CDR3 is 14 residues. This CDR3 reads CASSPPGLLYGYTF. The DNA of the CDR3 is TGTGCCAGCAGTCCCCCGGGACTCCTCTATGGCTACACCTTC.

The rearrangement joins TRBV10-2 to TRBJ1-1, with 9 bases matching TRBD1. The V gene end was trimmed by 6 bases and the J gene end by 1 base; junction bases not matched to a gene: 0. The CDR3 runs to 13 residues. CDR1 WSHSY and CDR2 SAAADI come from the germline V gene. In DNA form, the CDR3 reads TGCGCCAGCAGGGACAGGGGGAACACTGAAGCTTTCTTT. Translation: CASRDRGNTEAFF.

On this clone itself: At the DNA level, this CDR3 is encoded by other sequences in the same sample as well. This chain joins TRBV27 and TRBJ2-1; weak D call: TRBD2 (5 bases). The germline gives CDR1 MNHEY, CDR2 SMNVEV (reference sequence). The CDR3 runs 14 residues. V was pared by 2 bases and J by 2 bases, with 7 bases between. CDR3 amino acids: CASSLGGPYNEQFF. The CDR3 DNA reads as TGTGCCAGCAGTTTAGGAGGACCCTACAATGAGCAGTTCTTC.

V gene TRBV9 combines with J gene TRBJ2-3; TRBD2 matches 9 bases. This CDR3 is built from 16 residues. Germline loops: CDR1 SGDLS, CDR2 YYNGEE. Trimming removed 3 bases from V and 1 base from J; junction bases left unmatched: 6. The CDR3 DNA sequence: TGTGCCAGCAGCGAGCAAATAGCGGGGGGCACAGATACGCAGTATTTT. It yields the protein CASSEQIAGGTDTQYF.

This chain links TRBV6-5 with TRBJ1-6, with a weak D call TRBD1 (5 bases). Germline values: CDR1 MNHEY, CDR2 SVGAGI. Trimming removed 0 bases from V and 10 bases from J, with 16 bases in between. There are 16 residues in the CDR3. The CDR3 reads CASSYSGQGLRSPLHF. The CDR3 DNA reads TGTGCCAGCAGTTACTCGGGGCAAGGGCTGCGGTCACCCCTCCACTTT.

V and J are TRBV4-2 and TRBJ2-7; D call uncertain. CDR1 is LGHNA, CDR2 YNFKEQ, per germline. Trimming shortened V by 0 bases and J by 3 bases, and 3 bases separated the two germline ends. The CDR3 loop spans 12 amino acids. For the CDR3, the DNA is TGTGCCAGCAGCCAAGACGGCTACGAGCAGTACTTC. Translation gives CASSQDGYEQYF.